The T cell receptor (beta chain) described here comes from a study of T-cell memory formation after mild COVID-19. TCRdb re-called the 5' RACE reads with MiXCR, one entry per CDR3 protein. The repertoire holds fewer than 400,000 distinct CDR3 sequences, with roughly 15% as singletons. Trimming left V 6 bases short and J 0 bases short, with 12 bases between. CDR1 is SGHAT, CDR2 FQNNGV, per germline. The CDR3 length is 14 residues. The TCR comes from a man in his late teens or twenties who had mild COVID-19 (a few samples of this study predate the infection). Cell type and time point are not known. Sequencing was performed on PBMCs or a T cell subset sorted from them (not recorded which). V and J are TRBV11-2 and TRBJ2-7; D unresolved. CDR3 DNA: TGTGCCAGCAGTACCCCAGGCAGCTCCTACGAGCAGTACGTC. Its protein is CASSTPGSSYEQYV.